This T cell receptor (beta chain) was found in a study of beta chain features in type 1 diabetes. At the level of the study: Over all samples combined, 107,917,701 sorted cells were examined. Study-wide points: A greater similarity of naive, central memory and Treg TCRB repertoires was seen among patients than among healthy donors. No resolution was reached here on whether HLA type influences TCRB rearrangement. Patients with Type 1 diabetes showed moderately but significantly shorter TCRB CDR3s in all four CD4+ subsets.

This clone was seen only a few times. Its antigen is still unknown. Expressed TCRB transcripts got sequenced, as all isolated RNA was reverse transcribed. This table comes from immunoSEQ multiplex PCR, and its TCRdb copy is limited to in-frame clones, with some not included. The sample contains about 240,000 clones, around 14% of which appear only once. The authors obtained over 95% purity in all sorted populations. This TCR was sampled from a man younger than 45 with type 1 diabetes. Sequencing input: naive CD4+ T cells from blood.

The CDR3: CASSPDGINQPQHF. In DNA, the CDR3 is TGTGCCAGCAGCCCGGACGGGATTAATCAGCCCCAGCATTTT. This chain joins TRBV7-2 and TRBJ1-5; no clear D gene. V gave up 5 bases and J gave up 4 bases, with 12 bases separating them. CDR3 length equals 14 residues. CDR1 SGHTA and CDR2 FQGNSA come from the germline V gene.